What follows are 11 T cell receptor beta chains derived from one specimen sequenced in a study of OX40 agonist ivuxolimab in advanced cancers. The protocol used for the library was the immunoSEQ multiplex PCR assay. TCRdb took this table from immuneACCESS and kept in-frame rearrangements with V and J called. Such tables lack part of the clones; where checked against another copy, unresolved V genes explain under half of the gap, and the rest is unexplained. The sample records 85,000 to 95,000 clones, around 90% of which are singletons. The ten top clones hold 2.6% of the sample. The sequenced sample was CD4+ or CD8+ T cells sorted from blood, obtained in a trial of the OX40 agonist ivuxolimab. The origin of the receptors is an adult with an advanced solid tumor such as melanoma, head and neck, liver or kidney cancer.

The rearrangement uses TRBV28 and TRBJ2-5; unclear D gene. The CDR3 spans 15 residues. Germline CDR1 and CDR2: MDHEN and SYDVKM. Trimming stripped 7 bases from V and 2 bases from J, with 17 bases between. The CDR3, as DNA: TGTGCCAGCACAAAAGTTTTGAGGCTTCAAGAGACCCAGTACTTC. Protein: CASTKVLRLQETQYF.

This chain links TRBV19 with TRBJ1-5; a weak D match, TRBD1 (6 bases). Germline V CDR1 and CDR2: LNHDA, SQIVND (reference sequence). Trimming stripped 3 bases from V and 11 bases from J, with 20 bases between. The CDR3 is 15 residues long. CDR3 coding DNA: TGTGCCAGTAGTATTTCGGGACAAGGACATAGGGCCCAGCATTTT. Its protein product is CASSISGQGHRAQHF.

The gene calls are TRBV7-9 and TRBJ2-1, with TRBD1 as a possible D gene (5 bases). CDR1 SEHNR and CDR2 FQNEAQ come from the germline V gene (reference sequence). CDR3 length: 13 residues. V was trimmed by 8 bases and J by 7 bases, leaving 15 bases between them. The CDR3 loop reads CASSTSQGNEQFF. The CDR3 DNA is TGTGCCAGCTCAACCTCCCAGGGAAATGAGCAGTTCTTC. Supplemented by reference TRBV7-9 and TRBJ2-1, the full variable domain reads DTGVSQNPRHKITKRGQNVTFRCDPISEHNRLYWYRQTLGQGPEFLTYFQNEAQLEKSRLLSDRFSAERPKGSFSTLEIQRTEQGDSAMYLCASSTSQGNEQFFGPGTRLTVL.

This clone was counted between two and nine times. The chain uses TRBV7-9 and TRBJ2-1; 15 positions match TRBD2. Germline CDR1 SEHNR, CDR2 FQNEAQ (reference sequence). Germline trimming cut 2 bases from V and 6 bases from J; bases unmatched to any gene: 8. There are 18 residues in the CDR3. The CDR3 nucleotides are TGTGCCAGCAGCTTAATGTTTGGACTAGCGGGAGGGGGCAATGAGCAGTTCTTC. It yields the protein CASSLMFGLAGGGNEQFF.

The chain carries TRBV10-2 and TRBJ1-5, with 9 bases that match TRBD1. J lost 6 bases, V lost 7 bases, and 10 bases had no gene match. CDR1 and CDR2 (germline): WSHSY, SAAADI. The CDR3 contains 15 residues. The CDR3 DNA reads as TGCGCCAGCACTCCGACCTTGGACAGGGGTCAGCCCCAGCATTTT. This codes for CASTPTLDRGQPQHF.

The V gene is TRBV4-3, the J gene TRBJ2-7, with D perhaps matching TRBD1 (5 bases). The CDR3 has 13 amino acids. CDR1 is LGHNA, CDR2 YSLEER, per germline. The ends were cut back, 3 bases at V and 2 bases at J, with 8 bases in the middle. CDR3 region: CASSQDTTYEQYF. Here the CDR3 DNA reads TGCGCCAGCAGCCAGGACACTACCTACGAGCAGTACTTC.

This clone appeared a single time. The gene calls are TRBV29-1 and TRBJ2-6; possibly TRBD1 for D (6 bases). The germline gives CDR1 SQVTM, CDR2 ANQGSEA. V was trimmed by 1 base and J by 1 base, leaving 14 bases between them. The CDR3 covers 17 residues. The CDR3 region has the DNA TGCAGCGTTGAAGGTCTCGACCAGGGGTCTGGGGCCAACGTCCTGACTTTC. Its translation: CSVEGLDQGSGANVLTF.

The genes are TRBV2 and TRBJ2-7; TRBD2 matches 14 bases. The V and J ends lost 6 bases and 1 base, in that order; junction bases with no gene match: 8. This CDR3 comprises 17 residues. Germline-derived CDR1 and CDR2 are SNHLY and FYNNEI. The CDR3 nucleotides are TGTGCCAGCAGATTGGGACTAGCGGGAGTAAGTTCCTACGAGCAGTACTTC. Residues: CASRLGLAGVSSYEQYF.

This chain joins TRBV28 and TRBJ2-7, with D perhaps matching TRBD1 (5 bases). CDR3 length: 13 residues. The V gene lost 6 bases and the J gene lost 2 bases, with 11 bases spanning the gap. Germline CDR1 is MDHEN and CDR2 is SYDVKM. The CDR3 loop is CASRTVSPYEQYF. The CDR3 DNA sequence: TGTGCCAGCAGGACAGTTTCCCCCTACGAGCAGTACTTC.

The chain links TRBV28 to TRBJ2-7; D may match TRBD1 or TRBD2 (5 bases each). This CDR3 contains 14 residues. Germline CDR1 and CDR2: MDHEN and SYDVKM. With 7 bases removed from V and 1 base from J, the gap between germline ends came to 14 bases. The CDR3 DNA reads TGTGCCAGCACTGGGACGTCGAGTTCCTACGAGCAGTACTTC. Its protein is CASTGTSSSYEQYF. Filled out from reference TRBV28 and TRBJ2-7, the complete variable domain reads DVKVTQSSRYLVKRTGEKVFLECVQDMDHENMFWYRQDPGLGLRLIYFSYDVKMKEKGDIPEGYSVSREKKERFSLILESASTNQTSMYLCASTGTSSSYEQYFGPGTRLTVT.

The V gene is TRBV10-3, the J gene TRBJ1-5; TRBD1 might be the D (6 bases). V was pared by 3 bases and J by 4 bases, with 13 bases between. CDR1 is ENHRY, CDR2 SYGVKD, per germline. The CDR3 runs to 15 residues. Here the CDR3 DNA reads TGTGCCATCAGTGAAAGTTCAGGGGCAAATCAGCCCCAGCATTTT. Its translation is CAISESSGANQPQHF.